These 6 T cell receptor beta chains were all obtained from the same sample, sequenced in a study of monozygotic twins with inflammatory bowel disease. Reanalyzing the 5' RACE reads, TCRdb keeps one entry per CDR3 protein, without DNA. The sample shows fewer than 550,000 distinct CDR3 sequences, and roughly 2.2% sits with its ten largest clones. The sequenced sample consisted of blood. The receptors were sampled from a human donor with ulcerative colitis or Crohn's disease, or a healthy co-twin of an affected twin (not recorded which).

The chain carries TRBV7-6 and TRBJ1-3. The germline V gene encodes CDR1 SGHVS and CDR2 FNYEAQ. The CDR3 spans 12 residues. The CDR3 reads CASSMDGNTIYF.

V is TRBV5-6 and J is TRBJ1-1. Per germline, CDR1 SGHDT and CDR2 YYEEEE. The CDR3 has 17 amino acids. CDR3 amino acids: CASSNWTRRGRNTEAFF.

This chain uses TRBV5-1 with TRBJ2-2. The CDR3 spans 11 residues. Germline CDR1 SGHRS, CDR2 YFSETQ. CDR3 protein: CASRRTGELFF.

The rearrangement uses TRBV29-1 and TRBJ2-7. CDR3 length: 11 residues. CDR1 is SQVTM, CDR2 ANQGSEA, per germline. The CDR3 is CSVEGDYEQHF.

V is TRBV7-6 and J is TRBJ2-7. The CDR3 sequence is 13 residues long. Germline lookup yields CDR1 SGHVS and CDR2 FNYEAQ. The chain's CDR3 is CASSPTGLYEQYF.

The chain joins TRBV5-1 to TRBJ2-5; TCRdb lists TRBD2, though no DNA is available to test this call. Germline-derived CDR1 and CDR2 are SGHRS and YFSETQ. The CDR3 is 14 residues long. The CDR3 loop reads CASREAGLQETQYF.